This record looks at one T cell receptor beta chain sequence and its context. In its sample, this clonotype was seen many times. Its antigen is unknown. Base quality data are lacking; no much larger clone is found one base away. During library preparation, unique molecular identifiers were attached to individual cDNA molecules so that TCRs could be counted quantitatively and reproducibly. For every blood RNA sample, sequencing covered both the TCR alpha and TCR beta chains. In the original analysis: The median number of TCRs per sample was approximately 96,000, ranging from 23,224 to 690,600. V, J and CDR3 annotation of the TCR reads was carried out using the Decombinator software suite. Every sample was subsampled to the same number of TCRs (28,000) for the PS versus PT1 abundance plots. TCRs were defined as expanded if absent before sensitization and observed at least eight times at the 2-week time point. TCRdb reworked the public reads: Q25 trimming with fastp, MiXCR clone assembly, productive beta chains retained. Duplicate CDR3 protein sequences are folded into a single record with the most common DNA and genes. Here the V and J calls rest on TCRdb's processing, not on the authors' analysis. This sample has 100,000 to 150,000 distinct CDR3 sequences in its table, and 8.5% of those were observed once. The top ten constitute just over 1.4% of the sample.

CDR1 and CDR2 were assigned from the germline V gene as MGHDK and SYGVNS. Relative to germline, V is 3 bases shorter and J is 3 bases shorter, with 15 bases between their ends. The CDR3 sequence holds 15 residues, the cysteine and phenylalanine included. CDR3 DNA only is kept here, 45 bases in frame from base 1. The source of the sample is a study of human T cells and chemical hapten exposure (dated by TCRdb to about 2021). A note on the overall study: Libraries were pooled for sequencing, and per-sample TCR yields varied mainly because of small differences in library volumes within the pool. Peripheral blood TCR repertoire changes were tracked in vivo in alopecia patients during primary and secondary sensitization to the hapten diphenylcyclopropenone (DPC). General findings and caveats noted by the study authors: After repeated subsampling, the strength of the expansion versus patch-test correlation and the threshold at which it became significant changed. DPC sensitization did not change the number of TCRs with a frequency above 1 in 1000, and there was no evidence of changes in global repertoire structure.

Total RNA was extracted from unfractionated whole blood that had been collected in Tempus Blood RNA tubes. Five or six healthy volunteers served as TCR sequencing controls and were bled at day 0, 2 weeks and 6 weeks. Sequenced sample: whole blood. The chain is assembled from TRBV25-1 and TRBJ2-7; TRBD2 is possibly the D segment (5 matching bases). The origin of this receptor is a human donor in good health. Some clones in this sample may be carry-over from other donors' samples. Donor details come from another sample of the same person, matched by shared clones. The CDR3 corresponds to CASSESGGTYYEQYF. The DNA sequence is given as TGTGCCAGCAGTGAGAGCGGCGGAACGTACTACGAGCAGTACTTC.